This T cell receptor (beta chain) was profiled in a study of identical twins. Carrying unique molecular identifiers, the cDNA also gained a universal primer site through template switching. TCRdb reprocessed the 5' RACE reads with MiXCR, giving one entry per CDR3 protein. The table lists 500,000 to 600,000 distinct CDR3 sequences, roughly 21% of them singletons. Study-wide results and caveats: For out-of-frame beta sequences, excess twin sharing was weaker. Zero-insertion findings could be partly confounded by invariant cells (MAIT and iNKT cells).

V shed 3 bases and J shed 3 bases, with 15 bases lying between them. The CDR3 runs 15 residues. Germline CDR1 and CDR2: MNHEY and SVGEGT. In regard to this clonotype: Its antigen is unidentified.

These same records also appear under a second study, on T cells expressing NK-cell markers. That source adds: T cells sorted in several experiments were restricted to alpha-beta TCR T cells by an anti-gamma-delta TCR antibody.

Specimen: CD4+ T cells sorted from blood. This receptor was identified in a woman younger than 30 in good health. The chain links TRBV6-2 or TRBV6-3 to TRBJ2-7, with D tentatively TRBD2 (6 bases). This CDR3 is CASSYRGISSYEQYF. As DNA, the CDR3 is TGTGCCAGCAGTTATCGGGGGATTAGTAGCTACGAGCAGTACTTC.